This T cell receptor (beta chain) was sequenced during a study of T cell responses to AZD1222 COVID-19 vaccine. Study conclusions and caveats: Seropositive at baseline were only a handful of AZD1222 recipients. Reports say nearly half of spike-specific TCRs go after unmutated variant regions. Donors skewed white British and female; clonal diversity was possibly underestimated. All repertoire sampling was performed exclusively after the peak T cell response.

The length of the CDR3 is 12 residues. CDR1 is MNHNY, CDR2 SVGAGI, per germline (reference sequence). With regard to this clone: Its target is unknown. The germline gene is not matched at one end of the junction; a read error may be the cause.

Sequenced by immunoSEQ multiplex PCR; TCRdb stores in-frame clones only, minus some. The table lists about 140,000 clones, 80% to 95% of them singletons, with about 2.3% in the top ten. The sample here was peripheral blood, taken on day 0 of AZD1222 vaccination. The sequence was obtained from an adult in good health. This chain connects TRBV6-6 to TRBJ2-1, with D unclear. This chain's CDR3 is CASSYSDNEQFF. In nucleotides, the CDR3 is TGTGCCAGCAGTTACTCCGACAATGAGCAGTTCTTC.